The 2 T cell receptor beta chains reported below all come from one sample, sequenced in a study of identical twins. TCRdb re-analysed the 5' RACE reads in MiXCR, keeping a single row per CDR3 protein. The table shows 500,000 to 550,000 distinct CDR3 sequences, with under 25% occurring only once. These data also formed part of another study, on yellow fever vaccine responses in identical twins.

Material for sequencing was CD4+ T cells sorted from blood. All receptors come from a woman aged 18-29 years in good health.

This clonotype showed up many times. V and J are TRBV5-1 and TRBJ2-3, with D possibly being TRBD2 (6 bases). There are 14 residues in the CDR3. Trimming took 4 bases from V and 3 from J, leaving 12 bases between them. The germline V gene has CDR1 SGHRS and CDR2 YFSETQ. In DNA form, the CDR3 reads TGCGCCAGCAGCCCGGGGGACGAGACAGATACGCAGTATTTT. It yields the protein CASSPGDETDTQYF.

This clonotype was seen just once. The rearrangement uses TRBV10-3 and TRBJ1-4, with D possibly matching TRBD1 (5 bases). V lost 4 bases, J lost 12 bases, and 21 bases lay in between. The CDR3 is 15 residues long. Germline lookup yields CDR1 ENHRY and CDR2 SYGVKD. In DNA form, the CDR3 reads TGTGCCATCAGTGCGGGTGGCAGGGCCCCCGAACAACTGTTTTTT. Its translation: CAISAGGRAPEQLFF.